This T cell receptor (beta chain) is from a study of tumor and adjacent non-tumor tissue in lung cancer. Study in general: Stage I to III disease affected 10 men and about five women aged about 31 to 80.

A modified ARM-PCR protocol with three rounds of nested PCR amplified TCRbeta. TCRdb reprocessed the multiplex PCR reads with MiXCR, giving one entry per CDR3 protein. Of about 60,000 distinct CDR3 sequences listed, over 60% are singletons. The template was RNA from unsorted bulk tissue. Distant lung tissue was collected more than 3 cm away from the tumor edge. Germline CDR1 and CDR2: SGHDT and YYEEEE. The V end was cut by 3 bases, the J end by 4 bases, with 11 bases between. CDR3 length: 15 amino acids. This clonotype was observed at least ten times. The sequence was obtained from a man in his 70s with non-small cell lung cancer. The chain couples TRBV5-6 to TRBJ2-6; D ambiguous. Sequencing was carried out using distant non-tumor lung tissue. Written as DNA, the CDR3 is TGTGCCAGCAGCTCTTACACCGCCGGGGCCAACGTCCTGACTTTC. It codes for CASSSYTAGANVLTF.